This TCR beta chain stems from a study of cytomegalovirus exposure and HLA in healthy donors. Whole-study findings and limits: According to an earlier analysis, most TCR beta V segments yielded productive rearrangements about 87% or about 30% of the time. Reportedly, TCR beta sequences accurately predicted HLA-A and HLA-B alleles in most subjects.

About this clone itself: The antigen is unknown.

The PCR contained 60 Vbeta and 13 Jbeta primers. Clones were sequenced by immunoSEQ multiplex PCR, and TCRdb holds only the in-frame ones, with some missing. This table has around 50,000 clones, around three quarters appearing once. With 3 bases clipped from V and 1 base from J, the junction kept 4 bases outside the gene matches. Germline V gene data show CDR1 as PRHDT and CDR2 as FYEKMQ (reference sequence). This CDR3 has 15 amino acids. Sequences were obtained from PBMCs. This TCR came from a man aged 25 to 40 in good health and CMV-seropositive. This rearrangement joins TRBV13 to TRBJ1-1; 8 bases match TRBD1. For the CDR3, the DNA is TGTGCCAGCAGCTTCCGGACAGGGACGAACACTGAAGCTTTCTTT. This translates into CASSFRTGTNTEAFF.